This TCR beta chain was sequenced during a study of CD8+ T cells in alopecia areata. At the level of the study: Tofacitinib treatment spanned 6 to 18 months, with 6 months off drug afterward.

V was shortened by 0 bases and J by 7 bases, with 12 bases between the two germline ends. The CDR3 is 14 amino acids. Germline V gene lookup returns CDR1 SGHTA and CDR2 FQGNSA. Once RNA had been extracted, it was reverse transcribed into cDNA to act as the sequencing template. Data came from immunoSEQ multiplex PCR; TCRdb stores just in-frame clones and leaves some out. The repertoire has approximately 180,000 clones, around three fifths of them found once; the top ten carry 1.3%. The treatment here: oral pan-JAK inhibitor, 5-10 mg twice daily. CD4+ and CD8+ T cells were sorted from PBMCs. Study conclusions and caveats: Scalp sample sequencing also detects resident alphabeta T cells of normal skin.

Worth noting for this clone: The antigen remains unidentified.

This sample comprised CD4+ T cells sorted from blood, obtained around week 50, from a patient treated with tofacitinib. The V call is TRBV7-2, the J call TRBJ1-2; the D is unclear. The source is a human donor with alopecia areata. CDR3 residues: CASSLARQNRGYTF. DNA of the CDR3: TGTGCCAGCAGCTTAGCGCGGCAGAACCGTGGCTACACCTTC.